The source of this T cell receptor (beta chain) is a study of T cells after yellow fever vaccination. TCRdb independently ran MiXCR on the 5' RACE reads; one entry per CDR3 protein. The table has nearly 550,000 distinct CDR3 sequences, 15% to 20% seen once. Per germline, CDR1 SGHRS and CDR2 YFSETQ. V lost 4 bases, J lost 5 bases, and 19 bases lay in between. The CDR3 runs 15 residues. This clonotype was counted a few times. The J gene is TRBJ2-7, the V gene TRBV5-1; possibly TRBD2 for D (6 bases). This sequence was found in a man aged 25-40 years who received the YFV17D yellow fever vaccine. Sequencing was performed on PBMCs, taken 15 days after the yellow fever booster vaccination. The CDR3 here is CASSPGGVGSHEQYF. The CDR3, as DNA: TGCGCCAGCAGCCCCGGGGGTGTGGGCTCTCACGAGCAGTACTTC. Using reference TRBV5-1 and TRBJ2-7 for the parts outside the CDR3, the full variable domain is KAGVTQTPRYLIKTRGQQVTLSCSPISGHRSVSWYQQTPGQGLQFLFEYFSETQRNKGNFPGRFSGRQFSNSRSEMNVSTLELGDSALYLCASSPGGVGSHEQYFGPGTRLTVT.